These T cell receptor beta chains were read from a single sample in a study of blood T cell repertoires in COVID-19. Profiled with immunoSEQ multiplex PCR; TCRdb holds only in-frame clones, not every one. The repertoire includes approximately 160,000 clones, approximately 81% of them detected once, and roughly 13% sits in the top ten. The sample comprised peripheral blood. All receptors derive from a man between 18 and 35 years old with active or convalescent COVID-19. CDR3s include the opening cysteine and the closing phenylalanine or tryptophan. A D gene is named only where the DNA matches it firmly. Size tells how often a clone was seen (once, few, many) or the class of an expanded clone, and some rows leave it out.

CASSSIALTSTDTQYF	TGTGCCAGCAGCTCTATAGCCCTAACAAGCACAGATACGCAGTATTTT	-	-	TRBV5-4	TRBJ2-3
CASSESLFGYTF	TGCGCCAGCAGTGAGTCGCTATTTGGCTACACCTTC	-	few	TRBV10-2	TRBJ1-2
CASNAGIVYGYTF	TGTGCCAGTAACGCAGGGATTGTTTATGGCTACACCTTC	-	-	TRBV19	TRBJ1-2
CASSISQGGEFF	TGTGCCAGTAGTATTAGCCAGGGCGGGGAGTTCTTC	-	-	TRBV19	TRBJ2-1
CASSSDTTGIQETQYF	TGTGCCAGCAGCTCAGATACTACAGGGATACAAGAGACCCAGTACTTC	-	-	TRBV5-4	TRBJ2-5
CASSLGEGYNSPLHF	TGTGCCAGCAGCTTAGGGGAGGGGTATAATTCACCCCTCCACTTT	-	-	TRBV7-9	TRBJ1-6
CASSLVGGRVVYEQYF	TGTGCCAGCAGTTTAGTTGGCGGGAGGGTAGTCTACGAGCAGTACTTC	TRBD2	-	TRBV27	TRBJ2-7
CASSSLDRLYYGYTF	TGTGCCAGCAGTTCCTTGGACAGGCTCTACTATGGCTACACCTTC	TRBD1	-	TRBV6-5	TRBJ1-2
CASSRATSGGSYEQYF	TGTGCCAGCAGCCGCGCGACTAGCGGGGGCTCCTACGAGCAGTACTTC	TRBD2	-	TRBV5-5	TRBJ2-7
CATSRDRSGTYEQYF	TGTGCCACCAGCAGAGATCGATCAGGAACCTACGAGCAGTACTTC	-	-	TRBV15	TRBJ2-7
CASSYLGSEKLFF	TGTGCCAGCAGTTACTTGGGGAGTGAAAAACTGTTTTTT	-	-	TRBV6-2/TRBV6-3	TRBJ1-4
CASRPNRGYNEKLFF	TGTGCCAGCAGACCGAACAGGGGATATAATGAAAAACTGTTTTTT	TRBD1	-	TRBV6-5	TRBJ1-4
CASSPLGGRQPQHF	TGTGCCAGCAGCCCTTTAGGGGGACGGCAGCCCCAGCATTTT	-	-	TRBV7-9	TRBJ1-5
CASSEGGIGDNEQFF	TGTGCCAGCAGTGAAGGAGGGATAGGTGACAATGAGCAGTTCTTC	-	-	TRBV2	TRBJ2-1
CASSPLDYVTDTQYF	TGTGCCAGCAGCCCACTGGACTATGTTACAGATACGCAGTATTTT	-	-	TRBV9	TRBJ2-3
CASSSATRSGNQPQHF	TGTGCCAGCAGTTCCGCTACAAGGAGTGGTAATCAGCCCCAGCATTTT	-	-	TRBV28	TRBJ1-5
CASSQDRGNQPQHF	TGTGCCAGCAGCCAAGATCGGGGTAATCAGCCCCAGCATTTT	-	-	TRBV4-2	TRBJ1-5
CASSSWASGDTDTQYF	TGTGCCAGCAGTTCCTGGGCTAGCGGGGACACAGATACGCAGTATTTT	TRBD2	-	TRBV28	TRBJ2-3
CASSQLQGSQPQHF	TGTGCCAGCAGCCAATTACAGGGTAGTCAGCCCCAGCATTTT	-	-	TRBV3-1/TRBV3-2	TRBJ1-5
CASSTVGQGNNSPLHF	TGTGCCAGCAGCACCGTAGGACAGGGGAATAATTCACCCCTCCACTTT	TRBD1	-	TRBV11-2	TRBJ1-6
CASSLFRDSEQFF	TGTGCCAGCAGTTTATTTAGAGACAGCGAGCAGTTCTTC	-	-	TRBV12-3/TRBV12-4	TRBJ2-1
CASTKDRDRTQYF	TGTGCCAGCACCAAGGACAGGGACAGGACCCAGTACTTC	TRBD1	-	TRBV5-4	TRBJ2-5
CAIRDRDSLGDTQYF	TGTGCCATCAGAGACCGGGACAGTCTCGGAGATACGCAGTATTTT	TRBD1	-	TRBV10-3	TRBJ2-3
CASSDEARGVEQFF	TGTGCCAGCAGTGATGAGGCCCGGGGTGTTGAGCAGTTCTTC	-	few	TRBV2	TRBJ2-1
CASSEWDRGSYEQYF	TGTGCCAGCAGTGAATGGGACAGGGGATCCTACGAGCAGTACTTC	TRBD1	-	TRBV2	TRBJ2-7
CSVEEGAGNEKLFF	TGCAGCGTTGAAGAGGGGGCAGGTAATGAAAAACTGTTTTTT	-	-	TRBV29-1	TRBJ1-4
CASSLAAGVNEQFF	TGTGCCAGCAGCTTAGCAGCGGGAGTAAATGAGCAGTTCTTC	TRBD2	-	TRBV7-3	TRBJ2-1
CASSHTGTDGYTF	TGTGCCAGCAGTCACACCGGGACAGATGGCTACACCTTC	TRBD1	-	TRBV12-3/TRBV12-4	TRBJ1-2
CASRGIQDMVNGYTF	TGTGCCAGCCGAGGAATTCAGGACATGGTGAATGGCTACACCTTC	-	-	TRBV7-9	TRBJ1-2
CASRLAGGYTGELFF	TGTGCCAGCAGGCTAGCGGGAGGATACACCGGGGAGCTGTTTTTT	TRBD2	-	TRBV6-5	TRBJ2-2
CASSQSFPGQKNYGYTF	TGCGCCAGCAGTCAATCGTTCCCGGGACAGAAGAACTATGGCTACACCTTC	TRBD1	-	TRBV23-1	TRBJ1-2
CASSPGGAGAHEQFF	TGTGCCAGCAGTCCTGGGGGGGCGGGAGCTCATGAGCAGTTCTTC	-	-	TRBV28	TRBJ2-1
CASSVGIGQGPTGELFF	TGTGCCAGCAGCGTAGGTATTGGACAGGGGCCCACCGGGGAGCTGTTTTTT	TRBD1	-	TRBV9	TRBJ2-2
CASSLQSREQYF	TGTGCCAGCAGCTTACAATCGAGGGAGCAGTACTTC	-	-	TRBV7-6	TRBJ2-7
CASSTPAGYGYTF	TGCGCCAGCAGCACCCCGGCGGGCTATGGCTACACCTTC	-	once	TRBV4-1	TRBJ1-2
CASSTGTGAHTYNEQFF	TGTGCCAGCAGCACTGGGACAGGGGCACACACCTACAATGAGCAGTTCTTC	TRBD1	-	TRBV7-6	TRBJ2-1
CASSRLAGIMNTEAFF	TGTGCCAGCAGCCGCCTGGCAGGGATCATGAACACTGAAGCTTTCTTT	-	-	TRBV14	TRBJ1-1
CASSPSGGANEKLFF	TGTGCCAGCTCACCATCGGGGGGAGCTAATGAAAAACTGTTTTTT	-	-	TRBV18	TRBJ1-4
CASSETWGQAFYGYTF	TGCGCCAGCAGTGAGACCTGGGGACAGGCGTTCTATGGCTACACCTTC	TRBD1	-	TRBV10-2	TRBJ1-2
CASSLARVSLAGELFF	TGCGCCAGCAGCTTGGCGAGGGTATCTTTGGCCGGGGAGCTGTTTTTT	-	-	TRBV5-1	TRBJ2-2
CASRKQRNQPQHF	TGTGCCAGCAGGAAACAGAGAAATCAGCCCCAGCATTTT	-	once	TRBV7-8	TRBJ1-5
CATSDWDREDTQYF	TGTGCCACCAGTGACTGGGACAGGGAAGATACGCAGTATTTT	TRBD1	-	TRBV24-1	TRBJ2-3
CASTPGQNTEAFF	TGTGCCAGCACCCCCGGACAGAACACTGAAGCTTTCTTT	-	-	TRBV7-2	TRBJ1-1
CASSVVGAGTTDTQYF	TGTGCCAGCAGCGTAGTAGGGGCCGGCACGACAGATACGCAGTATTTT	-	-	TRBV9	TRBJ2-3
CASSPFTGSRDQPQHF	TGTGCCAGCTCACCATTTACAGGGTCGCGAGATCAGCCCCAGCATTTT	-	-	TRBV18	TRBJ1-5
CSVAQGGNSYEQYF	TGCAGCGTTGCCCAGGGGGGCAATTCCTACGAGCAGTACTTC	-	few	TRBV29-1	TRBJ2-7
CASSQRLQGAARPGNTEAFF	TGCGCCAGCAGCCAACGACTCCAGGGGGCCGCGCGACCCGGAAACACTGAAGCTTTCTTT	TRBD1	-	TRBV4-1	TRBJ1-1
CASSPLGQGAWEKLFF	TGCGCCAGCAGCCCACTGGGACAGGGGGCTTGGGAAAAACTGTTTTTT	TRBD1	-	TRBV4-1	TRBJ1-4
CASSKSSLDRSPSKMNTEAFF	TGTGCCAGCAGCAAATCTTCTCTGGACAGGAGCCCATCTAAAATGAACACTGAAGCTTTCTTT	-	-	TRBV21-1	TRBJ1-1